These 31 T cell receptor beta chains were all obtained from the same sample, sequenced in a study of Graves' ophthalmopathy and Graves' hyperthyroidism. For repertoire sequencing, the TCR beta CDR3 regions were amplified from RNA transcripts. The authors performed first-round RT-PCR with HTBI primers and then a second-round multiplex PCR. TCRdb re-called the multiplex PCR reads through MiXCR, storing one row per CDR3 protein. The data hold 650,000 to 900,000 distinct CDR3 sequences, with 40% observed a single time. The material sequenced was peripheral blood. These receptors were taken from an adult man with Graves' ophthalmopathy.

This clonotype was counted once. The rearrangement joins TRBV5-4 to TRBJ2-5; 8 bases map to TRBD1. Germline V CDR1 and CDR2: SGHNT, YYREEE (reference sequence). J lost 9 bases, V lost 0 bases, and 13 bases had no gene match. This CDR3 spans 16 amino acids. The CDR3 region is CASSLANAGGLEAQYF. DNA of the CDR3: TGTGCCAGCAGCTTGGCCAATGCAGGGGGCCTGGAGGCCCAGTACTTC.

This clonotype was seen a handful of times. The chain combines TRBV4-3 with TRBJ1-5; D gene unclear. The CDR3 length is 14 residues. Germline CDR1 reads LGHNA; CDR2 reads YSLEER. The V and J ends lost 1 base and 9 bases respectively, with 13 bases between them. This chain's CDR3 is CASSQVWPNLPQHF. The CDR3 DNA sequence: TGCGCCAGCAGCCAAGTTTGGCCGAACTTGCCCCAGCATTTT.

The CDR3 region has the DNA TGTGCCAGCAGTACCCCGGCTATCCAAGAGACCCAGTACTTC. Translated, it gives CASSTPAIQETQYF. V gene TRBV12-3 or TRBV12-4 combines with J gene TRBJ2-5; D remains unclear. The V gene lost 5 bases and the J gene lost 1 base, with 11 bases spanning the gap. The CDR3 runs 14 residues.

Only a few counts were recorded for this clonotype. This chain links TRBV20-1 with TRBJ2-7, with D hard to call. The CDR3 has 12 amino acids. V was pared by 2 bases and J by 2 bases, with 7 bases between. The germline V gene has CDR1 DFQATT and CDR2 SNEGSKA (reference sequence). Written as DNA, the CDR3 is TGCAGTGCTAGAAAGGCCACCTACGAGCAGTACTTC. Translation gives CSARKATYEQYF.

This clonotype was recorded many times. This chain uses TRBV20-1 with TRBJ1-2; D might be TRBD1 (5 bases). In germline, CDR1 is DFQATT, CDR2 SNEGSKA (reference sequence). The CDR3 covers 12 residues. The V end was cut by 6 bases, the J end by 9 bases, with 17 bases between. The CDR3 spells CSALMGRISYTF. Here the CDR3 DNA reads TGCAGTGCCTTGATGGGGCGTATCAGCTACACCTTC.

V and J are TRBV7-9 and TRBJ2-2, with D hard to call. The CDR3 has 12 amino acids. V was cut by 5 bases and J by 7 bases, with 8 bases left in between. Germline loops: CDR1 SEHNR, CDR2 FQNEAQ (reference sequence). The CDR3 DNA reads as TGTGCCAGCAGCCTACCTAACGGGGAGCTGTTTTTT. Translation: CASSLPNGELFF. The full variable domain, with the rest looked up from reference TRBV7-9 and TRBJ2-2, is DTGVSQNPRHKITKRGQNVTFRCDPISEHNRLYWYRQTLGQGPEFLTYFQNEAQLEKSRLLSDRFSAERPKGSFSTLEIQRTEQGDSAMYLCASSLPNGELFFGEGSRLTVL.

This clonotype occurred a few times. The V gene is TRBV4-2, the J gene TRBJ1-5, with 9 bases fitting TRBD1. Germline CDR1 and CDR2: LGHNA and YNFKEQ. The CDR3 is 15 residues long. After removal of 4 bases from V and 4 bases from J, the junction contained 5 bases not matched to a gene. The CDR3 here is CASSPLGQGNQPQHF. The CDR3 bases are TGTGCCAGCAGCCCACTTGGACAGGGGAATCAGCCCCAGCATTTT.

Turning to this clonotype: A much larger clone lies a single base off, so this may be a read error. This chain connects TRBV7-3 to TRBJ2-2, with D possibly TRBD2 on 5 matching bases. The CDR3 runs 11 residues. Germline V gives CDR1 SGHTA, CDR2 FQGTGA. CDR3 in amino acids: CASRGSGELLF. CDR3 DNA: TGTGCCAGCAGAGGATCCGGGGAGCTGCTTTTT.

This clonotype was counted many times. This chain connects TRBV7-9 to TRBJ1-2; 8 nucleotides line up with TRBD1. The CDR3 covers 13 residues. CDR1 and CDR2 (germline): SEHNR, FQNEAQ (reference sequence). Trimming took 6 bases from V and 4 from J; bases not matched to a gene: 4. CDR3 region: CASSPDRGYGYTF. In DNA form, the CDR3 reads TGTGCCAGCAGTCCCGACAGGGGCTATGGCTACACCTTC. The whole variable domain, remainder taken from reference TRBV7-9 and TRBJ1-2, is DTGVSQNPRHKITKRGQNVTFRCDPISEHNRLYWYRQTLGQGPEFLTYFQNEAQLEKSRLLSDRFSAERPKGSFSTLEIQRTEQGDSAMYLCASSPDRGYGYTFGSGTRLTVV.

This clonotype occurred a few times. The chain carries TRBV10-3 and TRBJ2-7; perhaps TRBD1 as D (5 bases). The CDR3 contains 14 residues. CDR1 ENHRY and CDR2 SYGVKD come from the germline V gene. V lost 3 bases and J lost 0, with 9 bases in between. The CDR3 DNA reads as TGTGCCATCAGTGATTCAGGGATCTCCTACGAGCAGTACTTC. Amino acid sequence: CAISDSGISYEQYF.

Many counts were recorded for this clonotype. This chain uses TRBV29-1 with TRBJ2-5, with D possibly TRBD2 on 6 matching bases. Germline CDR1 SQVTM, CDR2 ANQGSEA. Trimming removed 3 bases at V and 5 bases at J, with 16 bases between. This CDR3 is built from 14 residues. The chain's CDR3 is CSVEATSGRETQYF. The CDR3 nucleotides read TGCAGCGTTGAGGCGACCTCAGGGAGGGAGACCCAGTACTTC.

This clonotype was counted only a few times. V is TRBV15 and J is TRBJ2-7; 10 bases map to TRBD2. Germline CDR1 is LNHNV and CDR2 is YYDKDF (reference sequence). The CDR3 contains 17 residues. V lost 3 bases to trimming and J lost 5 bases; unmatched junction nucleotides: 13. CDR3 amino acids: CATSSSPSGRRRNEQYF. The CDR3 DNA reads as TGTGCCACCAGCAGTTCCCCTAGCGGGAGAAGGAGAAACGAGCAGTACTTC.

This clonotype showed up many times. This chain uses TRBV19 with TRBJ1-1; D ambiguous. Deletions cut 5 bases from V and 0 bases from J, with 10 bases between. Germline assignment: CDR1 LNHDA and CDR2 SQIVND (reference sequence). The CDR3 totals 14 residues. The CDR3 loop reads CASSPRALNTEAFF. The DNA of the CDR3 is TGTGCCAGTAGTCCTCGGGCCTTGAACACTGAAGCTTTCTTT.

The V call is TRBV12-3 or TRBV12-4, the J call TRBJ1-4, with a tentative D call TRBD1 (6 bases). V was pared by 6 bases and J by 4 bases, with 12 bases between. The CDR3 runs to 14 residues. Here the CDR3 reads CASSADRINEKLFF. CDR3 in DNA: TGTGCCAGCAGCGCCGACAGGATTAATGAAAAACTGTTTTTT.

This chain links TRBV6-1 with TRBJ1-2; D unclear. From germline, CDR1 is MNHNS and CDR2 SASEGT. V was shortened by 8 bases and J by 5 bases, with 18 bases between the two germline ends. This CDR3 has 14 amino acids. CDR3 sequence: CASLTGYLGYGYTF. CDR3 DNA: TGTGCCAGCCTCACGGGGTATTTAGGTTATGGCTACACCTTC.

A few counts support this clonotype. Germline and junction disagree at one end, which may indicate a read error. The chain employs TRBV10-3 and TRBJ1-2; D unclear. The germline CDR1 and CDR2 sequences are ENHRY and SYGVKD. There are 13 residues in the CDR3. The CDR3 sequence is CASSAGPRDGYTF. CDR3 sequence (DNA): TGTGCCAGCAGTGCCGGACCGCGGGATGGCTACACCTTC.

This clonotype was observed a few times. The rearrangement uses TRBV19 and TRBJ1-5; TRBD1 matches 8 bases. V shed 1 base and J 2 bases; nucleotides not matched to a gene: 4. The length of the CDR3 is 16 residues. CDR1 and CDR2 from the germline V gene are LNHDA and SQIVND (reference sequence). CDR3 DNA: TGTGCCAGTAGTATAGGTGGGACAGGAGGCAATCAGCCCCAGCATTTT. Its protein product is CASSIGGTGGNQPQHF.

The chain recombines TRBV7-9 with TRBJ2-3; tentatively, D is TRBD1 (6 bases). V dropped 5 bases and J dropped 0 bases, with 12 bases sitting between them. CDR3 length: 15 residues. Germline V gene lookup returns CDR1 SEHNR and CDR2 FQNEAQ (reference sequence). CDR3 sequence: CASSIGQPSTDTQYF. In DNA form, the CDR3 reads TGTGCCAGCAGCATCGGACAGCCTAGCACAGATACGCAGTATTTT.

This clonotype was counted once. The J gene is TRBJ1-2, the V gene TRBV29-1, with D unresolved. CDR3 length: 13 amino acids. From germline, CDR1 is SQVTM and CDR2 ANQGSEA. V lost 8 bases and J lost 4, with 17 bases in between. In DNA, the CDR3 is TGCAGCAGTGAAGACGAGGGTCTCTATGGCTACACCTTC. Translating it yields CSSEDEGLYGYTF.

The chain combines TRBV6-2 or TRBV6-3 with TRBJ2-5; maybe TRBD2 (6 bases). Trimming removed 1 base from V and 5 bases from J, with 11 bases in between. The CDR3 spans 14 residues. From germline, CDR1 is MNHEY and CDR2 SVGEGT. The CDR3: CASSYLRGRETQYF. The CDR3 DNA reads TGTGCCAGCAGTTACTTGAGAGGGAGGGAGACCCAGTACTTC.

This clonotype showed up just a few times. The chain carries TRBV10-1 and TRBJ1-6; possible D gene TRBD1, 5 bases. This CDR3 has 14 amino acids. Between the trimmed V and J ends, which lost 6 bases and 13 bases, there was a span of 19 bases. Germline-derived CDR1 and CDR2 are WNHNN and SYGVQD (reference sequence). CDR3 DNA: TGCGCCAGCAGCTCCGGGACTTGGTCGGATCCCCTCCACTTT. This codes for CASSSGTWSDPLHF.

This clonotype has just a few counts. V and J are TRBV7-9 and TRBJ2-7; D perhaps matches TRBD2 (5 bases). The CDR3 totals 13 residues. The V gene's germline CDR1 is SEHNR and CDR2 FQNEAQ (reference sequence). Deletions cut 2 bases from V and 3 bases from J, with 8 bases between. The CDR3 is CASSLLEGYEQYF. For the CDR3, the DNA is TGTGCCAGCAGCTTACTAGAGGGCTACGAGCAGTACTTC.

The chain joins TRBV10-1 to TRBJ2-7; the match to TRBD1 covers 11 bases. Unmatched junction bases numbered 9, after V lost 6 bases and J lost 2 bases. The germline gives CDR1 WNHNN, CDR2 SYGVQD (reference sequence). This CDR3 region has 16 residues. CDR3 region: CASSARPGQGAYEQYF. In DNA, the CDR3 is TGCGCCAGCAGCGCGAGGCCGGGACAGGGGGCCTACGAGCAGTACTTC.

The sample holds a few counts of this clonotype. The chain links TRBV27 to TRBJ2-6; D unclear. CDR3 length: 15 amino acids. The germline V gene has CDR1 MNHEY and CDR2 SMNVEV (reference sequence). Deletions cut 6 bases from V and 0 bases from J, with 9 bases between. The CDR3 loop reads CASRSQISGANVLTF. The CDR3 DNA reads TGTGCCAGCAGATCACAGATCTCTGGGGCCAACGTCCTGACTTTC.

V is TRBV10-3 and J is TRBJ2-7; 12 positions match TRBD1. The V gene end was trimmed by 10 bases and the J gene end by 5 bases; junction bases not matched to a gene: 12. CDR3 length: 15 amino acids. Germline V CDR1 and CDR2: ENHRY, SYGVKD. In DNA, the CDR3 is TGTGCCAGCACCACCCGGGACAGGGGGCTTCACGAGCAGTACTTC. Translation: CASTTRDRGLHEQYF.

CDR3 nucleotides: TGTGCCAGCAGCCAAGAAGGAGGACAGGGGGCGCTGGAGCAGTACTTC. Encoded protein: CASSQEGGQGALEQYF. The chain employs TRBV4-2 and TRBJ2-7; 11 bases line up with TRBD1. V lost 0 bases and J lost 7; bases outside the gene matches: 8. Per the germline V gene, CDR1 is LGHNA and CDR2 is YNFKEQ. This CDR3 is 16 amino acids long.

V gene TRBV19 combines with J gene TRBJ2-7, with 10 bases matching TRBD2. V trimming: 7 bases; J trimming: 6 bases; junction bases outside the gene matches: 9. The CDR3 runs to 14 residues. The germline gives CDR1 LNHDA, CDR2 SQIVND (reference sequence). For the CDR3, the DNA is TGTGCCAGTACTCCGGCTAGCGGGAGTTTCGAGCAGTACTTC. Protein product: CASTPASGSFEQYF.

The chain uses TRBV7-2 and TRBJ1-5; unclear D gene. There are 14 residues in the CDR3. V was shortened by 4 bases and J by 0 bases, with 7 bases between the two germline ends. The germline CDR1 and CDR2 sequences are SGHTA and FQGNSA. CDR3 nucleotides: TGTGCCAGCAGCTATAGTCTTAGCAATCAGCCCCAGCATTTT. It yields the protein CASSYSLSNQPQHF.

This clonotype is a singleton in its sample. V gene TRBV19 combines with J gene TRBJ1-1, with a weak D call TRBD1 (5 bases). Germline CDR1 and CDR2: LNHDA and SQIVND (reference sequence). Deletions cut 5 bases from V and 1 base from J, with 17 bases between. The CDR3 has 16 residues. CDR3 region: CASSPRGTAGNTEAFF. In nucleotides, the CDR3 is TGTGCCAGTAGTCCCCGAGGGACGGCAGGGAACACTGAAGCTTTCTTT.

The chain joins TRBV29-1 to TRBJ2-7, with 8 bases identical to TRBD1. CDR3 length: 14 amino acids. Germline CDR1 reads SQVTM; CDR2 reads ANQGSEA. J lost 3 bases, V lost 5 bases, and 9 bases had no gene match. The CDR3: CSVRGQDLSYEQYF. For the CDR3, the DNA is TGCAGCGTTCGGGGACAGGACCTAAGCTACGAGCAGTACTTC.

This clonotype was picked up many times. The chain joins TRBV7-2 to TRBJ2-5, with D unresolved. The germline V and J ends were trimmed by 7 bases and 6 bases, with 12 bases remaining between them. This CDR3 spans 12 amino acids. CDR1 and CDR2 (germline): SGHTA, FQGNSA. Here the CDR3 reads CASTTIGKTQYF. The CDR3 region has the DNA TGTGCCAGCACCACAATAGGCAAGACCCAGTACTTC.